This TCR beta chain was retrieved from a study of blood T cell repertoires in COVID-19. Study in general: The United States, Italy and Spain were the sources of the acute and convalescent COVID-19 samples. PBMCs, B-cell-depleted T cells, or T cells provided the cDNA or gDNA that made up the material.

In the authors' workflow: Reference gene primer amplification in the assay estimated nucleated cell counts. Sequencing used immunoSEQ multiplex PCR; TCRdb keeps in-frame clones, though not all of them. The DNA gave D and trimming, while V, J and clone size come from that table. The data contain around 260,000 clones, around 90% of them seen just once; the ten biggest clones take up roughly 0.96%. The clonotype originates from a woman in her thirties or forties who had recovered from COVID-19. Sequencing was performed on peripheral blood.

The CDR3 spells CASSQGSGTEAFF. CDR3 DNA sequence: TGTGCCAGCAGCCAAGGGTCGGGAACTGAAGCTTTCTTT. The genes are TRBV3-1 (or the pseudogene TRBV3-2) and TRBJ1-1; D is ambiguous. V lost 1 base, J lost 5 bases, and 8 bases lay in between. Per germline, CDR1 LGHDT and CDR2 YNNKEL (reference sequence). CDR3 length: 13 residues.